This is a list of T cell receptor beta chains from one sample in a study of identical twins. TCRdb redid the calling of the 5' RACE reads with MiXCR, one entry per CDR3 protein. There are about 890,000 distinct CDR3 sequences in the sample; roughly an eighth occur only once, and about 1.5% lies in the top ten. The sample also formed part of further work on yellow fever vaccine responses in identical twins.

The specimen was PBMCs. All receptors derive from a woman between 18 and 30 years old in good health. Both conserved end residues are part of each CDR3. The D gene is left open where the match is weak. For some rows the clone size is stated as once, few or many, or as a class when expanded; others skip it.

D gene,clone size,V gene,J gene,CDR3 protein,CDR3 DNA
TRBD2,few,TRBV24-1,TRBJ2-1,CATSLRGDEQFF,TGTGCCACCAGTCTCCGGGGGGATGAGCAGTTCTTC
TRBD2,few,TRBV20-1,TRBJ2-3,CSALETSGTDTQYF,TGCAGTGCTCTCGAGACTAGCGGCACAGATACGCAGTATTTT
NA,NA,TRBV28,TRBJ2-2,CAIDAEGGNTGELFF,TGTGCCATCGATGCGGAGGGGGGGAACACCGGGGAGCTGTTTTTT
TRBD1,once,TRBV5-1,TRBJ2-3,CASSPQGGFGADTQYF,TGCGCCAGCAGCCCCCAAGGGGGCTTCGGCGCAGATACGCAGTATTTT
NA,many,TRBV29-1,TRBJ2-7,CSVEEVGTRYEQYF,TGCAGCGTTGAAGAGGTCGGGACTCGGTACGAGCAGTACTTC
NA,NA,TRBV29-1,TRBJ1-5,CSASSGPNQPQHF,TGCAGCGCATCGTCAGGCCCGAATCAGCCCCAGCATTTT
TRBD2,NA,TRBV11-2,TRBJ2-3,CASSLYSGDDTQYF,TGTGCCAGCAGCTTATATAGCGGGGATGATACGCAGTATTTT
NA,few,TRBV7-7,TRBJ2-3,CASSLAGFGDTQYF,TGTGCCAGCAGCTTAGCCGGTTTCGGAGATACGCAGTATTTT
NA,few,TRBV6-2/TRBV6-3,TRBJ2-7,CASSTDGHRFYEQYF,TGTGCCAGCAGTACTGACGGACACAGGTTCTACGAGCAGTACTTC
NA,many,TRBV20-1,TRBJ1-5,CSASGFAQGTQPQHF,TGCAGTGCTAGCGGTTTTGCCCAGGGTACGCAGCCCCAGCATTTT
NA,many,TRBV20-1,TRBJ1-4,CSARGGNEKLFF,TGCAGTGCTAGGGGTGGTAATGAAAAACTGTTTTTT
TRBD1,NA,TRBV6-1,TRBJ2-2,CASTGQGAMNTGELFF,TGTGCCAGCACTGGACAGGGGGCTATGAACACCGGGGAGCTGTTTTTT
TRBD2,many,TRBV11-2,TRBJ2-1,CASSYPSVGLAFEQFF,TGTGCCAGCAGTTACCCGTCGGTGGGACTAGCTTTTGAGCAGTTCTTC
NA,many,TRBV5-1,TRBJ1-5,CASSLAGAPNQPQHF,TGCGCCAGCAGCCTAGCGGGGGCTCCCAATCAGCCCCAGCATTTT
NA,few,TRBV24-1,TRBJ2-5,CATSDPTVQETQYF,TGTGCCACCAGTGATCCGACAGTCCAAGAGACCCAGTACTTC
TRBD2,many,TRBV7-2,TRBJ2-3,CASSKRGEITTDTQYF,TGTGCCAGCAGCAAGCGGGGCGAAATAACTACAGATACGCAGTATTTT
TRBD2,many,TRBV11-2,TRBJ2-1,CASSLEASGGPYNEQFF,TGTGCCAGCAGCTTAGAAGCTAGCGGGGGTCCATACAATGAGCAGTTCTTC
NA,many,TRBV7-3,TRBJ2-3,CASSLRPSRTDTQYF,TGTGCCAGCAGCTTAAGGCCCAGCCGCACAGATACGCAGTATTTT
TRBD1,many,TRBV29-1,TRBJ1-1,CSVGTGRTEAFF,TGCAGCGTGGGGACAGGGAGGACTGAAGCTTTCTTT
TRBD2,NA,TRBV11-1,TRBJ2-5,CASSLHAGGLSETQYF,TGTGCCAGCAGCTTACACGCGGGAGGGCTCTCAGAGACCCAGTACTTC